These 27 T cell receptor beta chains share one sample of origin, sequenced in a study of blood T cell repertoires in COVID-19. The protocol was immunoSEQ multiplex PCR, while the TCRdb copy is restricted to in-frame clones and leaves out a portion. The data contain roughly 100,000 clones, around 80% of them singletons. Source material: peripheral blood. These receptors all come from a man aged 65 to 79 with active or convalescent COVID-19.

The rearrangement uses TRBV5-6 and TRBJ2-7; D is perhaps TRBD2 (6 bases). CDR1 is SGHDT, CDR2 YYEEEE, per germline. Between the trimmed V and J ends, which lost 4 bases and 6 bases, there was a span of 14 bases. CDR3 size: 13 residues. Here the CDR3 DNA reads TGTGCCAGCAGCGTGACCGGGACTCCCGAGCAGTACTTC. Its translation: CASSVTGTPEQYF. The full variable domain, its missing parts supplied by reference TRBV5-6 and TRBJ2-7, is DAGVTQSPTHLIKTRGQQVTLRCSPKSGHDTVSWYQQALGQGPQFIFQYYEEEERQRGNFPDRFSGHQFPNYSSELNVNALLLGDSALYLCASSVTGTPEQYFGPGTRLTVT.

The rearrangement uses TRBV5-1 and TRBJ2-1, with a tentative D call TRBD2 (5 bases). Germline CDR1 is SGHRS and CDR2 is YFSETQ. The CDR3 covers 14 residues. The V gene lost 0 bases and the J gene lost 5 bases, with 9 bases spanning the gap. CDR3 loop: CASSLGGSDNEQFF. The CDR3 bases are TGCGCCAGCAGCTTGGGGGGTAGCGACAATGAGCAGTTCTTC.

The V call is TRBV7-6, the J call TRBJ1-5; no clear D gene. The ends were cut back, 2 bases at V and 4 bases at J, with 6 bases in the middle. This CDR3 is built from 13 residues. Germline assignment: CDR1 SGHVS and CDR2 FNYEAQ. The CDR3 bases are TGTGCCAGCAGCTTACAGGAAAATCAGCCCCAGCATTTT. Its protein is CASSLQENQPQHF.

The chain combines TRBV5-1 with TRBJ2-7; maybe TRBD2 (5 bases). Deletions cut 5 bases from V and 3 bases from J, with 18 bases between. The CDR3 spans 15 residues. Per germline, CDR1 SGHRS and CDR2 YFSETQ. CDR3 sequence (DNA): TGCGCCAGCAGGCTTCAAAGTGAGGGAGTCTACGAGCAGTACTTC. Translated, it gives CASRLQSEGVYEQYF.

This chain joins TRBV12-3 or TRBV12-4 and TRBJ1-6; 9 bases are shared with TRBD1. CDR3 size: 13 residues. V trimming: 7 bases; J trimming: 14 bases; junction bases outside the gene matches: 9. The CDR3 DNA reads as TGTGCCAGCAACCCGGGACAGGGCTTCTCCCTCCACTTT. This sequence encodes CASNPGQGFSLHF.

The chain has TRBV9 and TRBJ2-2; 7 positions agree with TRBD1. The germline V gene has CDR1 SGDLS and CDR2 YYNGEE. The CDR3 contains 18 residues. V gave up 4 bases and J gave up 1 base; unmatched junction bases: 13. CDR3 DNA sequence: TGTGCCAGCAGCCCAGGGGGTTGGTGGGGACAGAACACCGGGGAGCTGTTTTTT. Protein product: CASSPGGWWGQNTGELFF.

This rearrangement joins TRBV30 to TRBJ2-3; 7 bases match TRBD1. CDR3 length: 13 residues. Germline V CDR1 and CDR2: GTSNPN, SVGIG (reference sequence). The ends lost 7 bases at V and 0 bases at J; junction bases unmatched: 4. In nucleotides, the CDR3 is TGTGCCTTTGACAGGGAGAGCACAGATACGCAGTATTTT. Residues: CAFDRESTDTQYF.

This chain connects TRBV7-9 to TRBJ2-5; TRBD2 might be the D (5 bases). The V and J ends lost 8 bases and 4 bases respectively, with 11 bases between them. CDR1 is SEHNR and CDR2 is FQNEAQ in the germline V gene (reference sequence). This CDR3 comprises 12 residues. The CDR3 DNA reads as TGTGCCAGCCTTAACGAGGGAGAGACCCAGTACTTC. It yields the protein CASLNEGETQYF.

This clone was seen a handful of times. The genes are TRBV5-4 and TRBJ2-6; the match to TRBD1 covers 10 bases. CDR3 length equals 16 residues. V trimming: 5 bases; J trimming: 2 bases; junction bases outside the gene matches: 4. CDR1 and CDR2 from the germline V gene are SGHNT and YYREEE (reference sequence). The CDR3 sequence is CASSLTGGAGANVLTF. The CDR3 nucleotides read TGTGCCAGCAGTCTGACAGGGGGCGCTGGGGCCAACGTCCTGACTTTC.

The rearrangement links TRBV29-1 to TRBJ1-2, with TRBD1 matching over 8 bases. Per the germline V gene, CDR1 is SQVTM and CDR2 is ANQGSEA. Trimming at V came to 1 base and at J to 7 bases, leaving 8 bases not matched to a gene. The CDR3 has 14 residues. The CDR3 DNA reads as TGCAGCGTTGAAGTTGACAGGGGCAGCGGTGGCTACACCTTC. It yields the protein CSVEVDRGSGGYTF.

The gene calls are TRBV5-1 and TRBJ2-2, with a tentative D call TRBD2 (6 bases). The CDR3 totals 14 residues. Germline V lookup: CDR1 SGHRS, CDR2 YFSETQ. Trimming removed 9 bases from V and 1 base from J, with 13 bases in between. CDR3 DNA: TGCGCCACCCGGCCGGGGGAGAACACCGGGGAGCTGTTTTTT. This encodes CATRPGENTGELFF.

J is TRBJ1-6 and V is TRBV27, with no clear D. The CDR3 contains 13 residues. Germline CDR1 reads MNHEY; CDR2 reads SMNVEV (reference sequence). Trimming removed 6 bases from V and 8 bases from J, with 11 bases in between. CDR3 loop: CASSLNMDSPLHF. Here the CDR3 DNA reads TGTGCCAGCAGCCTGAACATGGATTCACCCCTCCACTTT.

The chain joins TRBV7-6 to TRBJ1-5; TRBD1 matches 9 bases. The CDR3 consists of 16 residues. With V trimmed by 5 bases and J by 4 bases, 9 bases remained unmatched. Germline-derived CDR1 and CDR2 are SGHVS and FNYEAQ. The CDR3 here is CASSTYGTGINQPQHF. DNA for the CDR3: TGTGCCAGCAGCACGTACGGGACAGGGATAAATCAGCCCCAGCATTTT.

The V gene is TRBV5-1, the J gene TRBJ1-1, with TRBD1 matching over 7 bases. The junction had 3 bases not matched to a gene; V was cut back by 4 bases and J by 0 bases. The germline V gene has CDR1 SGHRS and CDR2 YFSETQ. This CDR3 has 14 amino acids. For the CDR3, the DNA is TGCGCCAGCAGCCTAACAGGGGTGAACACTGAAGCTTTCTTT. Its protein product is CASSLTGVNTEAFF.

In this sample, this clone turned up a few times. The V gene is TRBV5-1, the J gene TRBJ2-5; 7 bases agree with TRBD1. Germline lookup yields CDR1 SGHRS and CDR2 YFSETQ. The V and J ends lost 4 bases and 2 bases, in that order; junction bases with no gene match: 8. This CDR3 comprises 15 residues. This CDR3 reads CASSPRPGQQETQYF. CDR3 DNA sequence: TGCGCCAGCAGCCCCAGGCCGGGACAGCAAGAGACCCAGTACTTC.

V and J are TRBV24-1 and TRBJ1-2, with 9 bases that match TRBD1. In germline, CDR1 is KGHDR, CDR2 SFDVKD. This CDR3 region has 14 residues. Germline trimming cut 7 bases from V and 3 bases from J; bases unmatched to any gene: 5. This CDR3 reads CATSRTGVDYGYTF. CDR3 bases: TGTGCCACCAGCCGGACAGGGGTGGACTATGGCTACACCTTC.

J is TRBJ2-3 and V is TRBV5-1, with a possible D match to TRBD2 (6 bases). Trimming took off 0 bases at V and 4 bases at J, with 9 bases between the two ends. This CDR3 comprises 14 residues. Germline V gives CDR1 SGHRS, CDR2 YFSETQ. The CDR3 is CASSLGDFADTQYF. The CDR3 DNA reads TGCGCCAGCAGCTTGGGGGACTTCGCAGATACGCAGTATTTT.

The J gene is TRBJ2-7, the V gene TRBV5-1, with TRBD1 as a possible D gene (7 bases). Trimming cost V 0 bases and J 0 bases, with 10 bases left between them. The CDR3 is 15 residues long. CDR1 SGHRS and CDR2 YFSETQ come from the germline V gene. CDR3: CASSLGQGGSYEQYF. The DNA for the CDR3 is TGCGCCAGCAGCTTGGGACAGGGAGGCTCCTACGAGCAGTACTTC.

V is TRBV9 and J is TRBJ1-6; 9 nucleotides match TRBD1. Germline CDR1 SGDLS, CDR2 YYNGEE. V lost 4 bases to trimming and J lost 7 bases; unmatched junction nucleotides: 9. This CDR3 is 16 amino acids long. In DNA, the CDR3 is TGTGCCAGCAGCCCCGGACAGGGGAATTGGAATTCACCCCTCCACTTT. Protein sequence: CASSPGQGNWNSPLHF.

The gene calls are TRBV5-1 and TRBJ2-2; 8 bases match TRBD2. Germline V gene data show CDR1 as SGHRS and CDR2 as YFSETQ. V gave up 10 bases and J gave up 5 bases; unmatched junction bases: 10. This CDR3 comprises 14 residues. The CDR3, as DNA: TGCGCCCCCCGGGGGGGGAGTGAGACCGGGGAGCTGTTTTTT. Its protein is CAPRGGSETGELFF. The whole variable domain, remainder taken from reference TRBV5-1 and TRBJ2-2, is KAGVTQTPRYLIKTRGQQVTLSCSPISGHRSVSWYQQTPGQGLQFLFEYFSETQRNKGNFPGRFSGRQFSNSRSEMNVSTLELGDSALYLCAPRGGSETGELFFGEGSRLTVL.

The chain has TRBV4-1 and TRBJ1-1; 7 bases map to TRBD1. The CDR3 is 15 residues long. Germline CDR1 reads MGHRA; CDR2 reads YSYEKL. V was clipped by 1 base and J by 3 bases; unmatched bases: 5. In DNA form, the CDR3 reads TGCGCCAGCAGCCAAGTGGCAGGGGGATACACTGAAGCTTTCTTT. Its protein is CASSQVAGGYTEAFF.

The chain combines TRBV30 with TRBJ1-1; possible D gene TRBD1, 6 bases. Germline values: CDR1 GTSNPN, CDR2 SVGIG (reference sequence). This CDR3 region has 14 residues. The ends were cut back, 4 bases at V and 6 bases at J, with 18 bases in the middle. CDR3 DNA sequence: TGTGCCTGGACTCCGGGACAACCAGGGGCTGAAGCTTTCTTT. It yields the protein CAWTPGQPGAEAFF.

The CDR3 loop reads CASSDWRVQPQHF. The CDR3 coding sequence is TGTGCCAGCAGTGACTGGAGGGTTCAGCCCCAGCATTTT. The rearrangement uses TRBV2 and TRBJ1-5, with no clear D. The germline CDR1 and CDR2 sequences are SNHLY and FYNNEI. V gave up 3 bases and J gave up 6 bases, with 9 bases separating them. This CDR3 has 13 residues.

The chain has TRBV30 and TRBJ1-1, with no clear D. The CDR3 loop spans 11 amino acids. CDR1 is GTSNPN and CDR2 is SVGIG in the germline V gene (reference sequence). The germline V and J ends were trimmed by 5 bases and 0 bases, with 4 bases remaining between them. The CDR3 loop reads CAWLLNTEAFF. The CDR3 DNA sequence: TGTGCCTGGTTATTGAACACTGAAGCTTTCTTT.

CDR3 region: CASSQTDRGPIGDTQYF. In DNA, the CDR3 is TGTGCCAGCAGCCAAACCGACAGGGGGCCGATTGGAGATACGCAGTATTTT. The J gene is TRBJ2-3, the V gene TRBV3-1 (or the pseudogene TRBV3-2), with 10 bases fitting TRBD1. Germline-derived CDR1 and CDR2 are LGHDT and YNNKEL (reference sequence). V dropped 2 bases and J dropped 5; count of bases not matched to a gene: 10. This CDR3 region has 17 residues.

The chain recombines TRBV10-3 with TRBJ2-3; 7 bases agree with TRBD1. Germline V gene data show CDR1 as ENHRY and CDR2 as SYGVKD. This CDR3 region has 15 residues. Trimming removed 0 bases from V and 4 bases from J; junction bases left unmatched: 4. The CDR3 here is CAISESKTGPDTQYF. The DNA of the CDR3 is TGTGCCATCAGTGAGTCAAAGACAGGGCCAGATACGCAGTATTTT.

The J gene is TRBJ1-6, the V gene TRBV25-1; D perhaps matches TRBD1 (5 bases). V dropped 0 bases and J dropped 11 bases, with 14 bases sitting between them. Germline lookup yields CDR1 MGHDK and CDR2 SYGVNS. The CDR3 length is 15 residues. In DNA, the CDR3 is TGTGCCAGCAGTGAATATGGCGACAGAAGGGCACCCCTCCACTTT. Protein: CASSEYGDRRAPLHF.